One and the same sample provided the 23 T cell receptor beta chains below, sequenced in a study of blood T cells in healthy people across ages. Alongside a J-beta primer mix, a sample-barcoded 5' primer served in a second PCR lasting about 7 to 12 cycles. Each CDR3 protein is one row after TCRdb ran MiXCR on the 5' RACE reads. In the table there are more than 1.4 million distinct CDR3 sequences, around two fifths of which are singletons. The sequencing input was blood. The receptors stem from a woman aged 18-29 years in good health.

The chain's CDR3 is CASTLGAAGAETQYF. The CDR3 region has the DNA TGCGCCAGCACCTTAGGGGCAGCGGGAGCGGAGACCCAGTACTTC. The rearrangement links TRBV5-1 to TRBJ2-5, with 8 nucleotides matching TRBD2. After removal of 6 bases from V and 5 bases from J, the junction contained 12 bases not matched to a gene. Germline V gene data show CDR1 as SGHRS and CDR2 as YFSETQ. CDR3 length: 15 residues.

This clonotype was detected a few times. This chain connects TRBV6-5 to TRBJ2-1; D assignment may be TRBD1 or TRBD2 (5 bases each). CDR1 and CDR2 from the germline V gene are MNHEY and SVGAGI. With 4 bases removed from V and 5 bases from J, the gap between germline ends came to 15 bases. The CDR3 extends over 15 amino acids. CDR3 residues: CASSFDRGEDNEQFF. Here the CDR3 DNA reads TGTGCCAGCAGTTTTGACCGGGGCGAAGACAATGAGCAGTTCTTC.

This clonotype was counted only a few times. The V call is TRBV2, the J call TRBJ2-7, with 8 positions matching TRBD1. CDR1 and CDR2 (germline): SNHLY, FYNNEI. The CDR3 totals 15 residues. The V segment lost 1 base and the J segment 4 bases; nucleotides outside the gene matches: 6. CDR3 sequence (DNA): TGTGCCAGCAGTGAAGGGGCAGGGGGCGGTTACGAGCAGTACTTC. Protein sequence: CASSEGAGGGYEQYF.

The chain is built from TRBV12-3 or TRBV12-4 and TRBJ2-3; D is unresolved. The CDR3 has 14 amino acids. V lost 10 bases to trimming and J lost 4 bases, with 18 bases between them. DNA for the CDR3: TGTGCCACCAAAACAGAACGGGTATCAGATACGCAGTATTTT. As protein: CATKTERVSDTQYF.

The chain carries TRBV6-6 and TRBJ2-1; TRBD1 agrees at 8 bases. Looked up from germline, CDR1 is MNHNY and CDR2 is SVGAGI (reference sequence). The J segment lost 3 bases and the V segment lost 5 bases, leaving 9 bases of the junction unmatched. This CDR3 has 16 residues. In nucleotides, the CDR3 is TGTGCCAGCAGTAAAAGGACAGGGAGCAACTACAATGAGCAGTTCTTC. It is translated as CASSKRTGSNYNEQFF.

The sample holds a few counts of this clonotype. The V and J genes are TRBV20-1 and TRBJ2-1; 14 bases match TRBD2. The germline CDR1 and CDR2 sequences are DFQATT and SNEGSKA (reference sequence). V dropped 3 bases and J dropped 9; count of bases not matched to a gene: 7. This CDR3 is 15 amino acids long. This chain's CDR3 is CSASPGLAGGVEQFF. The CDR3 DNA reads TGCAGTGCTAGCCCCGGACTAGCGGGAGGAGTTGAGCAGTTCTTC.

The chain uses TRBV28 and TRBJ2-2, with 8 nucleotides matching TRBD1. Germline CDR1 is MDHEN and CDR2 is SYDVKM. The V segment lost 9 bases and the J segment 5 bases; nucleotides outside the gene matches: 5. This CDR3 is built from 13 residues. The CDR3: CASTGGWTGELFF. CDR3 sequence (DNA): TGTGCCAGTACAGGGGGATGGACCGGGGAGCTGTTTTTT.

The chain carries TRBV3-1 and TRBJ1-2; 8 bases line up with TRBD1. Germline trimming cut 1 base from V and 8 bases from J; bases unmatched to any gene: 12. This CDR3 contains 16 residues. CDR1 is LGHDT, CDR2 YNNKEL, per germline (reference sequence). The CDR3: CASSQVSGQEVSGYTF. The CDR3 DNA reads TGTGCCAGCAGCCAAGTATCGGGACAGGAGGTGAGCGGCTACACCTTC.

This clonotype was found a few times. The chain couples TRBV7-2 to TRBJ1-4; tentatively, D is TRBD1 (6 bases). Germline V gene data show CDR1 as SGHTA and CDR2 as FQGNSA. V lost 5 bases, J lost 8 bases, and 27 bases lay in between. This CDR3 contains 18 residues. CDR3 loop: CASSLDVVGPGVGEKLFF. CDR3 in DNA: TGTGCCAGCAGCCTGGATGTAGTTGGGCCAGGGGTAGGGGAAAAACTGTTTTTT. The full variable domain, its missing parts supplied by reference TRBV7-2 and TRBJ1-4, is GAGVSQSPSNKVTEKGKDVELRCDPISGHTALYWYRQSLGQGLEFLIYFQGNSAPDKSGLPSDRFSAERTGGSVSTLTIQRTQQEDSAVYLCASSLDVVGPGVGEKLFFGSGTQLSVL.

The rearrangement joins TRBV3-1 to TRBJ2-3, with a tentative D call TRBD2 (6 bases). CDR1 LGHDT and CDR2 YNNKEL come from the germline V gene (reference sequence). The CDR3 spans 16 residues. V lost 2 bases and J 2 bases, leaving 14 bases between the germline ends. CDR3 sequence (DNA): TGTGCCAGCAGCCAAACCGGTAGCGGACTCACAGATACGCAGTATTTT. Translation gives CASSQTGSGLTDTQYF.

The V gene is TRBV28, the J gene TRBJ2-5; no reliable D call. The CDR3 is 14 amino acids. Trimming removed 6 bases from V and 5 bases from J, with 16 bases in between. Germline loops: CDR1 MDHEN, CDR2 SYDVKM. CDR3 sequence (DNA): TGTGCCAGCAGGTCGGGTCCTGAGTGGGAGACCCAGTACTTC. Protein: CASRSGPEWETQYF.

This chain joins TRBV9 and TRBJ2-7; no reliable D call. Trimming pared 0 bases from V and 7 bases from J, leaving 23 bases between. Germline V gene sequence: CDR1 SGDLS, CDR2 YYNGEE. This CDR3 comprises 17 residues. Written as DNA, the CDR3 is TGTGCCAGCAGCGTAGATGTGGGCGAGACAAGGTACAATGAGCAGTACTTC. Its translation: CASSVDVGETRYNEQYF.

This clonotype has a handful of counts. This chain links TRBV7-6 with TRBJ2-7; D remains ambiguous. CDR1 is SGHVS, CDR2 FNYEAQ, per germline. V was cut by 1 base and J by 5 bases, with 12 bases left in between. This CDR3 is built from 14 residues. CDR3 sequence: CASSLDDRENEQYF. CDR3 bases: TGTGCCAGCAGCTTAGACGACCGTGAGAACGAGCAGTACTTC.

The gene calls are TRBV20-1 and TRBJ2-3, with a weak D call TRBD1 (6 bases). V dropped 3 bases and J dropped 1 base, with 11 bases sitting between them. The germline gives CDR1 DFQATT, CDR2 SNEGSKA (reference sequence). This CDR3 comprises 14 residues. The CDR3 DNA reads as TGCAGTGCTAGTAGGGGGTCTGGCACAGATACGCAGTATTTT. Translating gives CSASRGSGTDTQYF.

Only a few counts were recorded for this clonotype. The chain is built from TRBV6-5 and TRBJ2-7, with a tentative D call TRBD1 (6 bases). Germline V lookup: CDR1 MNHEY, CDR2 SVGAGI. V was clipped by 0 bases and J by 7 bases, with 19 bases between them. The CDR3 is 16 residues long. In DNA form, the CDR3 reads TGTGCCAGCAGTTACTCGATTTCGACAGGCCCCTCAGAGCAGTACTTC. Translation: CASSYSISTGPSEQYF.

The genes are TRBV7-3 and TRBJ2-2; no firm D call. The V gene's germline CDR1 is SGHTA and CDR2 FQGTGA. The length of the CDR3 is 13 residues. V lost 3 bases, J lost 1 base, and 3 bases lay in between. The DNA for the CDR3 is TGTGCCAGCAGCTTTGAGAACACCGGGGAGCTGTTTTTT. It specifies CASSFENTGELFF.

V is TRBV4-1 and J is TRBJ1-5, with D possibly matching TRBD1 (5 bases). This CDR3 comprises 18 residues. With 4 bases removed from V and 3 bases from J, the gap between germline ends came to 22 bases. Germline V gives CDR1 MGHRA, CDR2 YSYEKL. DNA for the CDR3: TGCGCCAGCAGCCCCCAAGCCCATCAGGGAATACTCAATCAGCCCCAGCATTTT. This encodes CASSPQAHQGILNQPQHF.

This clonotype was observed a few times. The rearrangement uses TRBV20-1 and TRBJ1-2; D may be TRBD1 (5 bases). The V end was cut by 6 bases, the J end by 2 bases, with 10 bases between. The CDR3 sequence is 12 residues long. Germline CDR1 DFQATT, CDR2 SNEGSKA (reference sequence). CDR3 sequence (DNA): TGCAGTGCCATGGGACTGAACTATGGCTACACCTTC. Translating gives CSAMGLNYGYTF.

This clonotype appeared a single time. This sequence joins TRBV12-3 or TRBV12-4 and TRBJ2-5; TRBD1 agrees at 9 bases. Losses at the gene ends were 2 bases for V and 1 base for J; bases not matched to a gene: 8. This CDR3 is built from 17 residues. The CDR3 loop reads CASSLKMTGGGQETQYF. DNA of the CDR3: TGTGCCAGCAGTTTAAAGATGACAGGGGGGGGCCAAGAGACCCAGTACTTC.

This clonotype was found many times. The V and J genes are TRBV27 and TRBJ2-1; TRBD1 aligns across 7 bases. V dropped 5 bases and J dropped 5; count of bases not matched to a gene: 15. The CDR3 covers 17 residues. CDR1 and CDR2 (germline): MNHEY, SMNVEV (reference sequence). The CDR3: CASSGFLQGQSDNEQFF. The DNA of the CDR3 is TGTGCCAGCAGTGGCTTCTTACAGGGGCAATCGGACAATGAGCAGTTCTTC.

This clonotype was found a few times. The gene calls are TRBV6-5 and TRBJ2-3; TRBD2 agrees at 8 bases. Trimming took 4 bases from V and 0 from J; bases not matched to a gene: 9. The length of the CDR3 is 17 residues. Germline V gene data show CDR1 as MNHEY and CDR2 as SVGAGI. CDR3 nucleotide sequence: TGTGCCAGCAGTTCCCTAACTAGCGGACCTAGCACAGATACGCAGTATTTT. Its protein is CASSSLTSGPSTDTQYF.

CDR3 region: CASDITRSDGYTF. The CDR3 coding sequence is TGTGCCAGCGATATAACAAGATCGGATGGCTACACCTTC. The J gene is TRBJ1-2, the V gene TRBV6-1; D remains ambiguous. This CDR3 contains 13 residues. V was trimmed by 8 bases and J by 6 bases, leaving 16 bases between them. Per germline, CDR1 MNHNS and CDR2 SASEGT.

The chain uses TRBV11-2 and TRBJ2-3; D ambiguous. CDR1 SGHAT and CDR2 FQNNGV come from the germline V gene. Between the trimmed V and J ends, which lost 5 bases and 2 bases, there was a span of 29 bases. This CDR3 has 20 amino acids. As DNA, the CDR3 is TGTGCCAGCAGCCCCCCCTCCTTTGACGGAGTGGGCAGCCACACAGATACGCAGTATTTT. It specifies CASSPPSFDGVGSHTDTQYF.